Sequencing of this T cell receptor (beta chain) was carried out in a study of identical twins. Germline lookup yields CDR1 SGHTA and CDR2 FQGNSA. This CDR3 has 15 residues. J was trimmed by 4 bases and V by 4 bases; bases with no gene match: 5. Using its own MiXCR run on the 5' RACE reads, TCRdb lists one record per CDR3 protein. This table has some 730,000 distinct CDR3 sequences, 15% to 20% appearing once. Only healthy Caucasians were included as donors. This sample was shared with a second study, whose subject was T cells expressing NK-cell markers.

The origin of this receptor is a woman younger than 35 in good health. This chain joins TRBV7-2 and TRBJ1-3; 9 bases are a match to TRBD1. Material: PBMCs. CDR3 loop: CASSSTGGVGNTIYF. CDR3 sequence (DNA): TGTGCCAGCAGCTCTACAGGGGGCGTCGGAAACACCATATATTTT.